The 30 T cell receptor beta chains given below trace back to one sample, sequenced in a study of blood T cell repertoires in COVID-19. TCRdb keeps only in-frame clones here, not all; method: immunoSEQ multiplex PCR. The sample lists almost 250,000 clones, roughly 86% occurring once. Specimen: peripheral blood. The receptors shown here come from a woman in her sixties who had recovered from COVID-19.

The V and J genes are TRBV28 and TRBJ2-3; 9 nucleotides match TRBD1. Germline-derived CDR1 and CDR2 are MDHEN and SYDVKM. V dropped 2 bases and J dropped 1; count of bases not matched to a gene: 7. There are 17 residues in the CDR3. The CDR3 loop reads CASSLTARDRGTDTQYF. The CDR3 bases are TGTGCCAGCAGTTTAACTGCCCGGGACAGGGGCACAGATACGCAGTATTTT.

The sample holds one count of this clone. This rearrangement joins TRBV19 to TRBJ2-7, with 7 bases identical to TRBD1. The J segment lost 5 bases and the V segment lost 4 bases, leaving 11 bases of the junction unmatched. Germline V gene lookup returns CDR1 LNHDA and CDR2 SQIVND (reference sequence). The CDR3 has 15 amino acids. As DNA, the CDR3 is TGTGCCAGTAGTACGCCAAACAGGGGTTGGGACGAGCAGTACTTC. This gives the protein CASSTPNRGWDEQYF.

The J gene is TRBJ2-5, the V gene TRBV6-5; tentatively, D is TRBD1 (6 bases). Germline CDR1 is MNHEY and CDR2 is SVGAGI. The CDR3 consists of 12 residues. V lost 6 bases and J lost 5, with 10 bases in between. The CDR3 sequence: CASSPGEETQYF. The CDR3 DNA reads TGTGCCAGCAGCCCAGGGGAGGAGACCCAGTACTTC.

The chain joins TRBV6-5 to TRBJ2-6, with unresolved D. In germline, CDR1 is MNHEY, CDR2 SVGAGI. The V end was cut by 6 bases, the J end by 4 bases, with 7 bases between. The CDR3 spans 13 residues. Written as DNA, the CDR3 is TGTGCCAGCAGCCGCCGGGGGGCCAACGTCCTGACTTTC. Translation: CASSRRGANVLTF.

The chain joins TRBV28 to TRBJ1-4; 7 bases agree with TRBD1. The J segment lost 10 bases and the V segment lost 6 bases, leaving 11 bases of the junction unmatched. Germline CDR1 and CDR2: MDHEN and SYDVKM. This CDR3 has 14 amino acids. CDR3 residues: CASRLDRVVGKLFF. In nucleotides, the CDR3 is TGTGCCAGCAGACTTGACAGGGTGGTGGGAAAACTGTTTTTT.

This rearrangement joins TRBV7-9 to TRBJ2-3; tentatively, D is TRBD2 (7 bases). Germline CDR1 is SEHNR and CDR2 is FQNEAQ (reference sequence). The CDR3 has 17 residues. Trimming removed 1 base at V and 1 base at J, with 15 bases between. The CDR3 DNA reads TGTGCCAGCAGCTTAGTATCGGGGGGCCGACGCACAGATACGCAGTATTTT. It specifies CASSLVSGGRRTDTQYF.

This chain links TRBV7-2 with TRBJ2-2, with D possibly matching TRBD2 (6 bases). V gave up 7 bases and J gave up 4 bases, with 13 bases separating them. Germline lookup yields CDR1 SGHTA and CDR2 FQGNSA. This CDR3 is built from 14 residues. The CDR3 DNA is TGTGCCAGCACCCCGAGGGAGGTCACCGGGGAGCTGTTTTTT. Its protein is CASTPREVTGELFF.

The chain links TRBV11-2 to TRBJ2-1; D ambiguous. The CDR3 is 11 amino acids. V was cut by 11 bases and J by 3 bases, with 8 bases left in between. Germline values: CDR1 SGHAT, CDR2 FQNNGV. CDR3 residues: CAVVGYNEQFF. The CDR3 DNA reads as TGTGCCGTCGTCGGCTACAATGAGCAGTTCTTC.

The chain combines TRBV20-1 with TRBJ2-7; D gene ambiguous. Deletions cut 3 bases from V and 0 bases from J, with 6 bases between. The CDR3 contains 12 residues. Germline V gene data show CDR1 as DFQATT and CDR2 as SNEGSKA (reference sequence). The CDR3 loop reads CSASSSSYEQYF. In nucleotides, the CDR3 is TGCAGTGCTAGTTCCAGCTCCTACGAGCAGTACTTC.

In its sample, this clone was seen once. J is TRBJ1-2 and V is TRBV6-6, with 7 bases aligning to TRBD1. The CDR3 runs 14 residues. Trimming at V came to 5 bases and at J to 6 bases, leaving 9 bases not matched to a gene. Germline-derived CDR1 and CDR2 are MNHNY and SVGAGI (reference sequence). CDR3 DNA sequence: TGTGCCAGCAGTCCCGGGACAGCGGTTAATGGCTACACCTTC. Translated, it gives CASSPGTAVNGYTF.

The V gene is TRBV10-3, the J gene TRBJ2-3; D is perhaps TRBD1 (6 bases). Trimming cost V 2 bases and J 5 bases, with 11 bases left between them. The CDR3 extends over 14 amino acids. CDR1 and CDR2 from the germline V gene are ENHRY and SYGVKD. CDR3 residues: CAISEGQGQDTQYF. CDR3 bases: TGTGCCATCAGTGAGGGCCAGGGGCAAGATACGCAGTATTTT.

The gene calls are TRBV7-2 and TRBJ1-6; D possibly corresponds to TRBD1 (5 bases). The ends were cut back, 0 bases at V and 10 bases at J, with 10 bases in the middle. The CDR3 length is 14 residues. CDR1 is SGHTA, CDR2 FQGNSA, per germline. The CDR3 nucleotides are TGTGCCAGCAGCTTAGCCTGGGCAGGGTCACCCCTCCACTTT. Translated, it gives CASSLAWAGSPLHF.

The chain links TRBV6-6 to TRBJ2-5; D is ambiguous. CDR3 length equals 13 residues. Looked up from germline, CDR1 is MNHNY and CDR2 is SVGAGI (reference sequence). Trimming shortened V by 5 bases and J by 5 bases, and 12 bases separated the two germline ends. In DNA form, the CDR3 reads TGTGCCAGCAGTCCGTTAGCCGGGGAGACCCAGTACTTC. It is translated as CASSPLAGETQYF.

V is TRBV19 and J is TRBJ2-5; D is ambiguous. There are 15 residues in the CDR3. V lost 6 bases to trimming and J lost 1 base, with 15 bases between them. Germline V CDR1 and CDR2: LNHDA, SQIVND (reference sequence). The CDR3 reads CASRSQVAGQETQYF. For the CDR3, the DNA is TGTGCCAGTAGGTCCCAGGTTGCAGGCCAAGAGACCCAGTACTTC.

This rearrangement joins TRBV19 to TRBJ1-6, with 11 bases aligning to TRBD1. Germline V gives CDR1 LNHDA, CDR2 SQIVND (reference sequence). This CDR3 comprises 17 residues. Trimming took 4 bases from V and 9 from J; bases not matched to a gene: 11. CDR3 DNA: TGTGCCAGTAGTAACCACCGGACAGGGGGCGAAAGTTCACCCCTCCACTTT. It codes for CASSNHRTGGESSPLHF.

This chain joins TRBV6-5 and TRBJ2-5; D not certain. The CDR3 is 15 residues long. Trimming took 0 bases from V and 3 from J, leaving 11 bases between them. CDR1 is MNHEY and CDR2 is SVGAGI in the germline V gene. The CDR3 DNA sequence: TGTGCCAGCAGTTACTCGATTTCTAGAAAAGAGACCCAGTACTTC. Protein sequence: CASSYSISRKETQYF.

The chain couples TRBV6-1 to TRBJ2-1; possible D gene TRBD1, 6 bases. This CDR3 spans 16 amino acids. Germline CDR1 is MNHNS and CDR2 is SASEGT. The germline V and J ends were trimmed by 4 bases and 0 bases, with 13 bases remaining between them. CDR3 loop: CASSAGTPSSYNEQFF. The CDR3 nucleotides read TGTGCCAGCAGTGCCGGGACACCGAGCTCCTACAATGAGCAGTTCTTC.

The chain links TRBV25-1 to TRBJ2-5; 8 nucleotides agree with TRBD2. The CDR3 runs to 15 residues. Germline loops: CDR1 MGHDK, CDR2 SYGVNS. With 3 bases clipped from V and 4 bases from J, the junction kept 7 bases outside the gene matches. For the CDR3, the DNA is TGTGCCAGCAGTGATTCCGGGACTAGGGCAGAGACCCAGTACTTC. This translates into CASSDSGTRAETQYF.

The chain recombines TRBV7-8 with TRBJ2-1; 11 bases fit TRBD2. The junction had 15 bases not matched to a gene; V was cut back by 8 bases and J by 0 bases. There are 19 residues in the CDR3. The germline gives CDR1 SGHVS, CDR2 FQNEAQ. CDR3 coding DNA: TGTGCCAGCGGAACGCCGGGACTAGCGGCCCCGAGCTCCTACAATGAGCAGTTCTTC. Its translation is CASGTPGLAAPSSYNEQFF.

J is TRBJ1-5 and V is TRBV19; 8 nucleotides match TRBD1. Losses at the gene ends were 6 bases for V and 5 bases for J; bases not matched to a gene: 3. This CDR3 has 13 amino acids. Germline values: CDR1 LNHDA, CDR2 SQIVND (reference sequence). CDR3 amino acids: CASRMDRDQPQHF. The CDR3 DNA reads TGTGCCAGTAGGATGGACAGGGATCAGCCCCAGCATTTT.

The chain couples TRBV2 to TRBJ2-6; TRBD1 might be the D (5 bases). The CDR3 sequence is 16 residues long. The V and J ends lost 4 bases and 4 bases respectively, with 14 bases between them. CDR1 and CDR2 (germline): SNHLY, FYNNEI. CDR3 sequence (DNA): TGTGCCAGCAGTGGTCCCAGGGCTGCCGGGGCCAACGTCCTGACTTTC. Translation: CASSGPRAAGANVLTF. Based on the CDR3 plus reference TRBV2 and TRBJ2-6, the full variable domain is EPEVTQTPSHQVTQMGQEVILRCVPISNHLYFYWYRQILGQKVEFLVSFYNNEISEKSEIFDDQFSVERPDGSNFTLKIRSTKLEDSAMYFCASSGPRAAGANVLTFGAGSRLTVL.

V usage is TRBV2 and J usage is TRBJ2-7, with D maybe TRBD2 (7 bases). Trimming took 8 bases from V and 3 from J, leaving 20 bases between them. The CDR3 runs 15 residues. Germline CDR1 reads SNHLY; CDR2 reads FYNNEI. CDR3 loop: CASHLAGAVGYEQYF. The CDR3 bases are TGTGCCAGCCACCTGGCGGGGGCCGTCGGCTACGAGCAGTACTTC.

Concerning this clone itself: The same CDR3 can be traced to other DNA sequences in this sample. This rearrangement joins TRBV7-3 to TRBJ2-2; perhaps TRBD2 as D (6 bases). Germline CDR1 and CDR2: SGHTA and FQGTGA. Trimming took 0 bases from V and 6 from J, leaving 8 bases between them. There are 14 residues in the CDR3. This CDR3 is CASSLTRGSGELFF. The CDR3 bases are TGTGCCAGCAGCTTAACTCGGGGGTCCGGGGAGCTGTTTTTT.

The chain recombines TRBV12-3 or TRBV12-4 with TRBJ1-6; TRBD1 aligns across 8 bases. J was trimmed by 17 bases and V by 5 bases; bases with no gene match: 8. The length of the CDR3 is 12 residues. For the CDR3, the DNA is TGTGCCAGCAGTACATCCGGGACAGGTATCCACTTT. Translating it yields CASSTSGTGIHF.

This chain joins TRBV6-6 and TRBJ1-2; 9 nucleotides agree with TRBD1. From germline, CDR1 is MNHNY and CDR2 SVGAGI (reference sequence). Trimming took 7 bases from V and 3 from J; bases not matched to a gene: 9. The CDR3 extends over 15 amino acids. CDR3 amino acids: CASTHGQGYDYGYTF. The CDR3 coding sequence is TGTGCCAGCACCCACGGACAGGGGTACGACTATGGCTACACCTTC.

This rearrangement joins TRBV11-2 to TRBJ1-2, with a weak D call TRBD1 (5 bases). Trimming took 2 bases from V and 4 from J, leaving 8 bases between them. The CDR3 contains 13 residues. Germline CDR1 is SGHAT and CDR2 is FQNNGV. CDR3 region: CASSLFRAYGYTF. CDR3 DNA sequence: TGTGCCAGCAGCTTATTCAGGGCCTATGGCTACACCTTC.

This chain links TRBV3-1 (or the pseudogene TRBV3-2) with TRBJ1-1, with D tentatively TRBD1 (6 bases). CDR1 and CDR2 from the germline V gene are LGHDT and YNNKEL (reference sequence). Trimming stripped 5 bases from V and 0 bases from J, with 16 bases between. The CDR3 runs 16 residues. CDR3 protein: CASSIQGVGVNTEAFF. CDR3 coding DNA: TGTGCCAGCAGCATACAGGGAGTAGGGGTGAACACTGAAGCTTTCTTT.

This clone was detected only a few times. The chain recombines TRBV27 with TRBJ1-2, with 7 bases lining up with TRBD1. Germline assignment: CDR1 MNHEY and CDR2 SMNVEV (reference sequence). V trimming: 5 bases; J trimming: 0 bases; junction bases outside the gene matches: 9. This CDR3 contains 16 residues. This CDR3 reads CASSPWDSTANYGYTF. The CDR3 DNA sequence: TGTGCCAGCAGTCCATGGGACAGCACAGCTAACTATGGCTACACCTTC.

The chain links TRBV12-3 or TRBV12-4 to TRBJ1-2; D remains unclear. Trimming left V 4 bases short and J 3 bases short, with 6 bases between. The CDR3 is 12 amino acids. CDR3 nucleotide sequence: TGTGCCAGCAGTTCGGGTGACTATGGCTACACCTTC. Its protein product is CASSSGDYGYTF.

The chain carries TRBV10-2 and TRBJ1-1, with TRBD1 identical over 10 bases. There are 14 residues in the CDR3. The germline CDR1 and CDR2 sequences are WSHSY and SAAADI. The V gene end was trimmed by 9 bases and the J gene end by 4 bases; junction bases not matched to a gene: 8. The CDR3 here is CASRQGAVATEAFF. The CDR3 region has the DNA TGCGCCAGTAGACAGGGGGCGGTGGCCACTGAAGCTTTCTTT.